The clone carrying this TCR beta chain was counted between two and nine times. Then a second PCR, running about 6 to 11 cycles, was carried out with a sample-barcoded 5' primer and a J-beta primer mix. TCRdb reprocessed the 5' RACE reads via MiXCR and lists one record per CDR3 protein. This table has some 1,000,000 distinct CDR3 sequences, roughly 24% appearing once. This specimen belongs to a study of blood T cells in healthy people across ages. The CDR3 consists of 15 residues. The junction had 5 bases not matched to a gene; V was cut back by 1 base and J by 5 bases. Germline V gene sequence: CDR1 SGHRS, CDR2 YFSETQ. This sample was also put to use in a study of T cells of mothers and their children.

This TCR derives from a girl aged 2-9 years in good health. The sample comprised blood. The chain carries TRBV5-1 and TRBJ2-4; 8 bases fit TRBD1. The CDR3 region is CASSLQGAGENIQYF. In nucleotides, the CDR3 is TGCGCCAGCAGCTTGCAGGGGGCAGGCGAAAACATTCAGTACTTC.